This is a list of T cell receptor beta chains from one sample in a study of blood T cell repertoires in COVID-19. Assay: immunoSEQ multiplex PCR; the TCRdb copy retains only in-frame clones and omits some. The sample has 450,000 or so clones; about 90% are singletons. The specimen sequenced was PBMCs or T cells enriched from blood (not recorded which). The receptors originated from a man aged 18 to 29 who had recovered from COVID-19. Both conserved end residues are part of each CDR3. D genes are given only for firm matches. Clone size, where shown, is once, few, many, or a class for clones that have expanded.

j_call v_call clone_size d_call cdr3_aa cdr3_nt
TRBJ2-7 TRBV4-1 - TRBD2 CASSQDSAGEREQYF TGCGCCAGCAGCCAAGATTCAGCGGGAGAGCGCGAGCAGTACTTC
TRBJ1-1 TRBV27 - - CASSLSGVDTEAFF TGTGCCAGCAGTTTATCAGGGGTGGACACTGAAGCTTTCTTT
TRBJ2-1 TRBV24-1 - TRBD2 CATGIAGSSYNEQFF TGTGCCACCGGAATAGCGGGGAGCTCCTACAATGAGCAGTTCTTC
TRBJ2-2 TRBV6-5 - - CASRGLDLTGELFF TGTGCCAGCAGGGGACTCGACCTCACCGGGGAGCTGTTTTTT
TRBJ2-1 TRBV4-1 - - CASSQEAATSYNEQFF TGCGCCAGCAGCCAAGAGGCGGCTACCTCCTACAATGAGCAGTTCTTC
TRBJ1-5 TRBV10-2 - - CASNEWRQPQHF TGCGCCAGCAATGAATGGCGGCAGCCCCAGCATTTT
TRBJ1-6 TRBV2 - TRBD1 CASSGTVNSPLHF TGTGCCAGCAGCGGGACAGTTAATTCACCCCTCCACTTT
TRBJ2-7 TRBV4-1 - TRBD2 CASSQRWGRSGGAFEQYF TGCGCCAGCAGCCAGCGATGGGGTAGGAGCGGGGGGGCATTCGAGCAGTACTTC
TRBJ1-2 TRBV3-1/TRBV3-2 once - CASSRTDRLNYGYTF TGTGCCAGCAGCCGGACCGACAGACTTAACTATGGCTACACCTTC
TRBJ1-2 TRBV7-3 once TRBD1 CASSQTGVGYTF TGTGCCAGCAGCCAAACAGGGGTAGGCTACACCTTC
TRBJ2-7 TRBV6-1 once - CASSENSLAVIPYEQYF TGTGCCAGCAGTGAAAATTCATTAGCGGTTATACCCTACGAGCAGTACTTC
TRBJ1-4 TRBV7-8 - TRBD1 CASSRGTGLSNGEKLFF TGTGCCAGCAGCCGAGGGACAGGGTTATCAAATGGTGAAAAACTGTTTTTT
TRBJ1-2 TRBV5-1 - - CASSLGQGNYGYTF TGCGCCAGCAGCTTGGGCCAGGGGAACTATGGCTACACCTTC
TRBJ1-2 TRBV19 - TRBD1 CASKRAGGGYTF TGTGCCAGTAAGAGGGCAGGGGGAGGCTACACCTTC
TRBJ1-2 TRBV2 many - CASSEWALTLYGYTF TGTGCCAGCAGTGAATGGGCCCTTACCCTATATGGCTACACCTTC
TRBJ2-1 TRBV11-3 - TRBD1 CASSRRDRNNEQFF TGTGCCAGCAGCCGAAGGGACAGAAACAATGAGCAGTTCTTC
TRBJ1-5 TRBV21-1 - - CASFSWAYSNQPQHF TGTGCCAGCTTCAGCTGGGCGTATAGCAATCAGCCCCAGCATTTT
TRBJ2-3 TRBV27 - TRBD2 CASSSGLAADTQYF TGTGCCAGCAGTTCTGGACTAGCGGCTGATACGCAGTATTTT
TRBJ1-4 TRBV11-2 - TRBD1 CASSRQGRREKLFF TGTGCCAGCAGCAGACAGGGTCGCAGGGAAAAACTGTTTTTT
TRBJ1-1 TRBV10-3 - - CAISGRDYGLDTEAFF TGTGCCATCAGTGGTAGGGACTACGGGTTGGACACTGAAGCTTTCTTT
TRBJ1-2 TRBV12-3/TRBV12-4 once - CASSLWGEGYTF TGTGCCAGCAGTTTGTGGGGGGAGGGCTACACCTTC
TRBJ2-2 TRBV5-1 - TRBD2 CASSLWRGSDTGELFF TGCGCCAGCAGCTTATGGCGGGGGAGCGACACCGGGGAGCTGTTTTTT
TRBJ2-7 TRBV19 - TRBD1 CASSLRWGRGGDEQYF TGTGCCAGTAGTCTCCGTTGGGGGCGAGGGGGCGACGAGCAGTACTTC
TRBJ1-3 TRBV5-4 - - CASSWGLGGGIGDTIYF TGTGCCAGCAGCTGGGGCCTCGGTGGGGGGATAGGAGACACCATATATTTT
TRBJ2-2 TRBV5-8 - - CASSFLATPTGELFF TGTGCCAGCAGCTTCTTAGCTACCCCCACCGGGGAGCTGTTTTTT
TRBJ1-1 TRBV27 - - CASSLEKGVLNTEAFF TGTGCCAGCAGTTTAGAAAAGGGAGTCCTGAACACTGAAGCTTTCTTT
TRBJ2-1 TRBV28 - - CASSLLAHAKEQFF TGTGCCAGCAGTTTACTAGCGCATGCGAAGGAGCAGTTCTTC
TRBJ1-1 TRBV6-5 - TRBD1 CASSWGTGWNTEAFF TGTGCCAGCAGTTGGGGGACAGGGTGGAACACTGAAGCTTTCTTT
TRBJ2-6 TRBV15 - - CATSSGSPDANVLTF TGTGCCACCAGCAGCGGGAGTCCTGATGCCAACGTCCTGACTTTC
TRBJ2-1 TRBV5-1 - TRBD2 CASSRDSGSVYEQFF TGCGCCAGCAGCCGGGATAGCGGGAGTGTCTATGAGCAGTTCTTC
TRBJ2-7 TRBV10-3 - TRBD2 CAIMTSGGNEQYF TGTGCCATTATGACTAGCGGGGGTAATGAGCAGTACTTC
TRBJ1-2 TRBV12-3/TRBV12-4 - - CASSYLLVGGYTF TGTGCCAGCAGTTACCTCTTGGTCGGTGGCTACACCTTC
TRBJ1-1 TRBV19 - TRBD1 CASSLRGDRNTEAFF TGTGCCAGTAGCTTGAGGGGGGACAGGAACACTGAAGCTTTCTTT
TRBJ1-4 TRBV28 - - CASSPGGGREKLFF TGTGCCAGCAGCCCTGGGGGGGGTCGTGAAAAACTGTTTTTT
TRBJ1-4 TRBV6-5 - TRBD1 CASRTGGSNEKLFF TGTGCCAGCAGGACAGGGGGCAGTAATGAAAAACTGTTTTTT
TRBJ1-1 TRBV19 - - CASSIYRGIHTEAFF TGTGCCAGTAGTATTTATAGGGGAATACACACTGAAGCTTTCTTT
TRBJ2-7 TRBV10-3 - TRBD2 CAIRAGERYEQYF TGTGCCATCAGAGCGGGAGAGCGGTACGAGCAGTACTTC
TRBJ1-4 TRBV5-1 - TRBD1 CASSLPGQGDEKLFF TGCGCCAGCAGCTTGCCGGGACAGGGGGATGAAAAACTGTTTTTT
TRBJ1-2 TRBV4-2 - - CASSQVYQGGFDLGYTF TGTGCCAGCAGCCAAGTGTATCAGGGAGGGTTTGATCTTGGCTACACCTTC
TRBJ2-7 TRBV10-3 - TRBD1 CAISGYSGTAYFEQYF TGTGCCATCAGTGGATATTCCGGGACAGCTTATTTCGAGCAGTACTTC
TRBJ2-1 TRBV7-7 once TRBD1 CASSLGSPGQGTAEQFF TGTGCCAGCAGCTTGGGGTCTCCGGGACAGGGGACGGCTGAGCAGTTCTTC
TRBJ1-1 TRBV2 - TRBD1 CAIRDRGLLYVF TGTGCCATCCGGGACAGGGGGCTACTTTATGTCTTT
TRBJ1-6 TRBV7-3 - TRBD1 CASSSGQGVKSYNSPLHF TGTGCCAGCAGCTCCGGACAGGGCGTAAAATCCTATAATTCACCCCTCCACTTT
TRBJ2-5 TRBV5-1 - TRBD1 CASSLGQGSETQYF TGCGCCAGCAGCTTGGGACAGGGCTCTGAGACCCAGTACTTC
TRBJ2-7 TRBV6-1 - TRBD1 CASSEAGQGYEQYF TGTGCCAGCAGTGAAGCAGGACAGGGCTACGAGCAGTACTTC
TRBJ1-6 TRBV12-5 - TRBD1 CASGRGTGQNSPLHF TGTGCTAGTGGTCGGGGGACAGGACAGAATTCACCCCTCCACTTT
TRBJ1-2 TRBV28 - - CASSQLNYGYTF TGTGCCAGCAGTCAGTTAAACTATGGCTACACCTTC
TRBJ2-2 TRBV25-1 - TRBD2 CASSESLAGNTGELFF TGTGCCAGCAGTGAGTCTCTAGCGGGTAACACCGGGGAGCTGTTTTTT
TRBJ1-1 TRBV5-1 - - CASRSDRNTEAFF TGCGCCAGCAGGAGTGACAGAAACACTGAAGCTTTCTTT
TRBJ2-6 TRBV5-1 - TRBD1 CASSLGITGAGANVLTF TGCGCCAGCAGCTTGGGAATAACAGGGGCTGGGGCCAACGTCCTGACTTTC